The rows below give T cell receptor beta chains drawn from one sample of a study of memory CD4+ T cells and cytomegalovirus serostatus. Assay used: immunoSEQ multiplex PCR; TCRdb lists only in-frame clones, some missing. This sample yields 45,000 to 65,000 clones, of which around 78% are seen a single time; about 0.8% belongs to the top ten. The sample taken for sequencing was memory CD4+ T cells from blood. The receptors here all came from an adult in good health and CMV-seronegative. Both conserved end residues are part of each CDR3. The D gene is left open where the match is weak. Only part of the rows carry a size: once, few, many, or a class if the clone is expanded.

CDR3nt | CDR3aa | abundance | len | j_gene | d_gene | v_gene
TGTGCCAGCAGTTACCCGGGACTAGCGGGGGGACGTGAGCAGTTCTTC | CASSYPGLAGGREQFF | NA | 16 | TRBJ2-1 | TRBD2 | TRBV6-7
TGTGCCAGCAGTCTAGTGTCCGGGGGCGATTCACCCCTCCACTTT | CASSLVSGGDSPLHF | NA | 15 | TRBJ1-6 | NA | TRBV7-6
TGTGCCAGCTCATCGTCGCGGGGGGGCTCCTACAATGAGCAGTTCTTC | CASSSSRGGSYNEQFF | NA | 16 | TRBJ2-1 | TRBD2 | TRBV18
TGTGCCAGCAGTCCCCCCGGGGGGTGGAGAAAACTGTTTTTT | CASSPPGGWRKLFF | NA | 14 | TRBJ1-4 | NA | TRBV28
TGTGCCAGCAGCCAAGGGACAGGGACCGTTAGCAATCAGCCCCAGCATTTT | CASSQGTGTVSNQPQHF | once | 17 | TRBJ1-5 | TRBD1 | TRBV5-5
TGTGCCACAGACAGCTACACTGAAGCTTTCTTT | CATDSYTEAFF | once | 11 | TRBJ1-1 | NA | TRBV28
TGTGCCAGCCACGGGCCGAGGAGCACCGGGGAGCTGTTTTTT | CASHGPRSTGELFF | NA | 14 | TRBJ2-2 | NA | TRBV2
TGTGCCAGCAGCCTAAGGACCGGTGGCTACACCTTC | CASSLRTGGYTF | NA | 12 | TRBJ1-2 | NA | TRBV7-2
TGCGCCAGCAGAACAAACCAAGAGACCCAGTACTTC | CASRTNQETQYF | NA | 12 | TRBJ2-5 | NA | TRBV5-1
TGTGCCAGCACTAGGACCGGTACGCAGTATTTT | CASTRTGTQYF | NA | 11 | TRBJ2-3 | NA | TRBV25-1
TGTGCCAGCAGTCGGGACAGGGGGCAGAACACCGGGGAGCTGTTTTTT | CASSRDRGQNTGELFF | NA | 16 | TRBJ2-2 | TRBD1 | TRBV28
TGTGCCAGCAGTGGTAAGCTTATGAACACTGAAGCTTTCTTT | CASSGKLMNTEAFF | few | 14 | TRBJ1-1 | NA | TRBV6-1
TGTGCCAGCAGCGTAGTAGCTAGCGGAAAAAGCACAGATACGCAGTATTTT | CASSVVASGKSTDTQYF | few | 17 | TRBJ2-3 | TRBD2 | TRBV9
TGTGCCTGGAGCGGGGGGGCAAGGGGTAGTCCTGAAGCTTTCTTT | CAWSGGARGSPEAFF | few | 15 | TRBJ1-1 | NA | TRBV30
TGTGCCAGCAGTGAATCCCGAGGGATCTCTGGAAATCAGCCCCAGCATTTT | CASSESRGISGNQPQHF | NA | 17 | TRBJ1-5 | NA | TRBV6-1
TGTGCCAGCAGGGGACAGGGAGTTCTCAACGAGCAGTACTTC | CASRGQGVLNEQYF | NA | 14 | TRBJ2-7 | TRBD1 | TRBV11-2
TGTGCCATCAGTGAGTCGATGGCAGGGGGCGATGGGGTCTATGGCTACACCTTC | CAISESMAGGDGVYGYTF | NA | 18 | TRBJ1-2 | TRBD1 | TRBV10-3
TGTGCCTGGAGTGATATGACAGGAGCTAACTATGGCTACACCTTC | CAWSDMTGANYGYTF | NA | 15 | TRBJ1-2 | NA | TRBV30
TGTGCCAGAGCGGGACAGCTTATGAACACTGAAGCTTTCTTT | CARAGQLMNTEAFF | NA | 14 | TRBJ1-1 | TRBD1 | TRBV2
TGTGCCAGTAGTGTTTATCGGTTAGCCAAAAACATTCAGTACTTC | CASSVYRLAKNIQYF | NA | 15 | TRBJ2-4 | NA | TRBV19
TGTGCCAGCAGCCCCTCACAGGAGGCCTGGGAGTCACCCCTCCACTTT | CASSPSQEAWESPLHF | NA | 16 | TRBJ1-6 | NA | TRBV9
TGTGCCTGGAGTGCCGGGACAGGGCCTTTAGATACGCAGTATTTT | CAWSAGTGPLDTQYF | few | 15 | TRBJ2-3 | TRBD1 | TRBV30
TGTGCCAGCCGGCGGGGGATAAACACTGAAGCTTTCTTT | CASRRGINTEAFF | NA | 13 | TRBJ1-1 | NA | TRBV6-5
TGTGCCAGCAGAGACGTCGGAGGGCCACGGAATGAGCAGTTCTTC | CASRDVGGPRNEQFF | once | 15 | TRBJ2-1 | NA | TRBV6-1
TGTGCCAGCAGCCCCCCTTTCTTGCGGAACTATGGCTACACCTTC | CASSPPFLRNYGYTF | NA | 15 | TRBJ1-2 | NA | TRBV7-2
TGTGCCACCAGCACCGAACAGGTGTGGGGTGAAGCTTTCTTT | CATSTEQVWGEAFF | once | 14 | TRBJ1-1 | NA | TRBV15
TGTGCCAGCAGTGCACTGATGAACACTGAAGCTTTCTTT | CASSALMNTEAFF | few | 13 | TRBJ1-1 | NA | TRBV6-1
TGTGCCAGCAGCTGGGGACTAGATGGGAATGAGCAGTTCTTC | CASSWGLDGNEQFF | NA | 14 | TRBJ2-1 | TRBD2 | TRBV7-9
TGTGCCACCAGCAAGGGACTAGCGGGAGAGACCCAGTACTTC | CATSKGLAGETQYF | NA | 14 | TRBJ2-5 | TRBD2 | TRBV15
TGTGCCAGCAGTTTATCGGTCAGGGTGGACACCGGGGAGCTGTTTTTT | CASSLSVRVDTGELFF | NA | 16 | TRBJ2-2 | NA | TRBV28
TGTGCCAGTAGTATCTGGACTAGCGGGCCCCAAGAGACCCAGTACTTC | CASSIWTSGPQETQYF | NA | 16 | TRBJ2-5 | TRBD2 | TRBV19
TGCGCCAGCAGGGCGGGGGGGAACACTGAAGCTTTCTTT | CASRAGGNTEAFF | once | 13 | TRBJ1-1 | NA | TRBV5-1
TGTGCCAGTAGTAACGGGGGGGGATACAATGAGCAGTTCTTC | CASSNGGGYNEQFF | NA | 14 | TRBJ2-1 | TRBD2 | TRBV19
TGTGCCAGCAGTTTAAACTCCCAAGAGACCCAGTACTTC | CASSLNSQETQYF | NA | 13 | TRBJ2-5 | NA | TRBV27
TGTGCCAGCAGCGCCACAGGGATCATGAGCTATGGCTACACCTTC | CASSATGIMSYGYTF | NA | 15 | TRBJ1-2 | NA | TRBV9
TGTGCCAGCAGTGAACGGGCAGGAGGACAGCCCCAGCATTTT | CASSERAGGQPQHF | few | 14 | TRBJ1-5 | NA | TRBV6-1
TGTGCCAGTAGTATTATGGTGCGCACTGAAGCTTTCTTT | CASSIMVRTEAFF | NA | 13 | TRBJ1-1 | NA | TRBV19
TGCGCCAGCAGCCCCAGGGTAGAGGCGGCGGGAAACACCATATATTTT | CASSPRVEAAGNTIYF | few | 16 | TRBJ1-3 | NA | TRBV4-1
TGTGCCTGGAGTGGAGGTTACGAGCAGTACTTC | CAWSGGYEQYF | NA | 11 | TRBJ2-7 | NA | TRBV30
TGTGCCAGCAGTGACAGGGCCCCCTACGAGCAGTACTTC | CASSDRAPYEQYF | NA | 13 | TRBJ2-7 | NA | TRBV6-1
TGTGCCAGCAGCTCCAGACCTAGCGGGACATTGAATGAGCAGTTCTTC | CASSSRPSGTLNEQFF | NA | 16 | TRBJ2-1 | TRBD2 | TRBV11-2
TGTGCCAGCAGCCTCAGTCCCAATCAGCCCCAGCATTTT | CASSLSPNQPQHF | NA | 13 | TRBJ1-5 | NA | TRBV5-4
TGCGCCAGCAGTTTTGGACAAACCGGGGAGCTGTTTTTT | CASSFGQTGELFF | NA | 13 | TRBJ2-2 | NA | TRBV5-1
TGTGCCAGCAGCTTACCCCAGAGACCCTACGAGCAGTACTTC | CASSLPQRPYEQYF | NA | 14 | TRBJ2-7 | NA | TRBV7-2
TGCGCCAGCAGCTTGCGGTTATCCTACGAGCAGTACTTC | CASSLRLSYEQYF | few | 13 | TRBJ2-7 | NA | TRBV5-1
TGTGCCAGCAGCTTCAGGGACACTAACTATGGCTACACCTTC | CASSFRDTNYGYTF | NA | 14 | TRBJ1-2 | NA | TRBV7-2
TGCAGCGCGGGGGGGACCCCTAATGAAAAACTGTTTTTT | CSAGGTPNEKLFF | NA | 13 | TRBJ1-4 | NA | TRBV29-1
TGTGCCAGCTCACCACTTGGACAGAAAGAGACCCAGTACTTC | CASSPLGQKETQYF | few | 14 | TRBJ2-5 | NA | TRBV18
TGTGCCAGCAGTGGGAAGGGTATAGTTCCGAATGAGCAGTTCTTC | CASSGKGIVPNEQFF | NA | 15 | TRBJ2-1 | NA | TRBV6-1
TGTGCCAGCAGTGAAGGGACAGCGTTTGGCTATGGCTACACCTTC | CASSEGTAFGYGYTF | few | 15 | TRBJ1-2 | NA | TRBV6-1
TGTGCCAGCAGTGACCCAGGAGGGGCAATCCCCACTGAAGCTTTCTTT | CASSDPGGAIPTEAFF | NA | 16 | TRBJ1-1 | NA | TRBV6-4
TGTGCCAGCAGCCCGCGGACAGGGTCCGAGACCCAGTACTTC | CASSPRTGSETQYF | few | 14 | TRBJ2-5 | TRBD1 | TRBV7-7
TGTGCCAGCTCACCTTACGGAGCGGACACCGGGGAGCTGTTTTTT | CASSPYGADTGELFF | NA | 15 | TRBJ2-2 | NA | TRBV18
TGTGCCAGCAGTCCACAACAGGGGTACACCATATATTTT | CASSPQQGYTIYF | NA | 13 | TRBJ1-3 | TRBD1 | TRBV6-5
TGTGCCAGCAGCCGGACAGGTTTAATATATTCGGTCGGGGAGCTGTTTTTT | CASSRTGLIYSVGELFF | NA | 17 | TRBJ2-2 | TRBD1 | TRBV14
TGTGCCAGCAGTTTACGAACAGGGCGGCAGCCCCAGCATTTT | CASSLRTGRQPQHF | once | 14 | TRBJ1-5 | NA | TRBV28
TGTGCCAGCACCAATAAGGAATACGAGCAGTACTTC | CASTNKEYEQYF | few | 12 | TRBJ2-7 | NA | TRBV6-5
TGTGCCAGCAGTTACTCGCGCAGGGAGGGGGGCTACACCTTC | CASSYSRREGGYTF | NA | 14 | TRBJ1-2 | NA | TRBV6-6
TGTGCCACCAGCAGGCCTGGTGGGAAGTTGAACACTGAAGCTTTCTTT | CATSRPGGKLNTEAFF | NA | 16 | TRBJ1-1 | NA | TRBV15
TGTGCCAGCAGCTCCAGACAGGGGGCACCTTCACCCCTCCACTTT | CASSSRQGAPSPLHF | once | 15 | TRBJ1-6 | TRBD1 | TRBV11-2